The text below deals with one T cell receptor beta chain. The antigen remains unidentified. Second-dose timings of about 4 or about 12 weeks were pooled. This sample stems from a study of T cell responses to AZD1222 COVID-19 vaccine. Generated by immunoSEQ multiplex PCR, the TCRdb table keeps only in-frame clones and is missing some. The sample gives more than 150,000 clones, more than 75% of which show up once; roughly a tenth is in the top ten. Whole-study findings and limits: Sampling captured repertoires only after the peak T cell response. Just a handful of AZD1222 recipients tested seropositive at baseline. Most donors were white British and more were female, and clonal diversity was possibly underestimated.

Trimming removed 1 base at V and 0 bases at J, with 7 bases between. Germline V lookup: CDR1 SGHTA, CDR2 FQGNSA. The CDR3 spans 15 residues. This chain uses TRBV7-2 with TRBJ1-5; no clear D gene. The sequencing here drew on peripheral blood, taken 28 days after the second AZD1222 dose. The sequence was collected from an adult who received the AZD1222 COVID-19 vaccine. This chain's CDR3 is CASSLGAISNQPQHF. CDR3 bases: TGTGCCAGCAGCTTAGGGGCCATTAGCAATCAGCCCCAGCATTTT.